This entry lists 3 T cell receptor beta chains sequenced from one sample in a study of blood T cell repertoires in COVID-19. Repertoires were generated with immunoSEQ multiplex PCR, while TCRdb's copy carries only in-frame clones and drops some. Counted here are about 250,000 clones, approximately 90% occurring once; the ten biggest clones make up roughly 3%. Sequenced sample: peripheral blood. The source is a man aged 18 to 29 with active or convalescent COVID-19.

V and J are TRBV2 and TRBJ1-4, with D possibly matching TRBD1 (5 bases). Germline lookup yields CDR1 SNHLY and CDR2 FYNNEI. V lost 4 bases and J lost 8, with 14 bases in between. The CDR3 runs to 14 residues. In DNA, the CDR3 is TGTGCCAGCAGTGTATCAGGGTTAGACGAAAAACTGTTTTTT. It encodes CASSVSGLDEKLFF. The variable domain in full, with the rest retrieved from reference TRBV2 and TRBJ1-4, is EPEVTQTPSHQVTQMGQEVILRCVPISNHLYFYWYRQILGQKVEFLVSFYNNEISEKSEIFDDQFSVERPDGSNFTLKIRSTKLEDSAMYFCASSVSGLDEKLFFGSGTQLSVL.

The rearrangement uses TRBV28 and TRBJ1-6; 7 positions agree with TRBD1. CDR3 length equals 17 residues. Per the germline V gene, CDR1 is MDHEN and CDR2 is SYDVKM. Unmatched junction bases numbered 14, after V lost 6 bases and J lost 6 bases. CDR3: CASSSGQQVLSNSPLHF. The CDR3 nucleotides are TGTGCCAGCAGCTCGGGACAGCAAGTCTTAAGTAATTCACCCCTCCACTTT.

This clone showed up just a few times. The chain uses TRBV18 and TRBJ1-6, with D perhaps matching TRBD1 (5 bases). V was pared by 2 bases and J by 5 bases, with 10 bases between. Germline CDR1 KGHSH, CDR2 LQKENI. The CDR3 consists of 15 residues. The CDR3 nucleotides read TGTGCCAGCTCACCAACAGGTCTCGATAATTCACCCCTCCACTTT. Translation: CASSPTGLDNSPLHF.